This is a list of T cell receptor beta chains from one sample in a study of blood T cell repertoires in COVID-19. Method: immunoSEQ multiplex PCR; TCRdb's copy keeps in-frame clones and lacks some. The sample carries hundreds of thousands of clones, around 86% recorded once. The sample taken for sequencing was peripheral blood. The source of these receptors is a middle-aged woman who had recovered from COVID-19. CDR3s include the opening cysteine and the closing phenylalanine or tryptophan. Each record gives: V gene, clone size, J gene, D gene, CDR3 DNA, CDR3 protein. The D gene is left open where the match is weak. Not all rows give a size; the values are once, few, many and, for expanded clones, a class.

TRBV14	.	TRBJ2-7	.	TGTGCCAGCAGCCCAACACAATACGAGCAGTACTTC	CASSPTQYEQYF
TRBV4-2	.	TRBJ2-7	.	TGTGCCAGCAGCCAAGCTCCCCAAGCATCCTACGAGCAGTACTTC	CASSQAPQASYEQYF
TRBV12-3/TRBV12-4	.	TRBJ1-5	.	TGTGCCACCATGTGGGGGCTAGGTCGGTCCCAGCATTTT	CATMWGLGRSQHF
TRBV7-2	once	TRBJ2-2	.	TGTGCCAGCAACCACCTGGGCTGGGGGGCCGGGGAGCTGTTTTTT	CASNHLGWGAGELFF
TRBV18	.	TRBJ2-5	.	TGTGCCAGCTCACCACGGGAGGCCCGGGTCCAAGAGACCCAGTACTTC	CASSPREARVQETQYF
TRBV5-6	.	TRBJ1-2	.	TGTGCCAGCAGCTTGGCCTGGATAGCAGGGAACCCTAACTATGGCTACACCTTC	CASSLAWIAGNPNYGYTF
TRBV6-5	few	TRBJ1-2	TRBD1	TGTGCCAGCAGTTACTCTCCCGGGACAGGGGGCGGCTACACCTTC	CASSYSPGTGGGYTF
TRBV6-5	.	TRBJ1-1	.	TGTGCCAGCAGTTACGGCGGGAGGATGAACACTGAAGCTTTCTTT	CASSYGGRMNTEAFF
TRBV5-5	.	TRBJ1-5	TRBD1	TGTGCCAGCAGCCCCAGGACAGGACATAGCAATCAGCCCCAGCATTTT	CASSPRTGHSNQPQHF
TRBV10-2	few	TRBJ2-1	TRBD1	TGCGCCAGCAGTGAAGATAACTCAAAGGGACAGGGGACTTACAATGAGCAGTTCTTC	CASSEDNSKGQGTYNEQFF
TRBV10-3	.	TRBJ1-3	TRBD1	TGTGCCATCAGAGAAGGGACAGGGCGATCGAACACCATATATTTT	CAIREGTGRSNTIYF
TRBV12-3/TRBV12-4	.	TRBJ2-5	TRBD1	TGTGCCAGCAGTATGACAGGGCAAGAGACCCAGTACTTC	CASSMTGQETQYF
TRBV30	once	TRBJ1-1	.	TGTGCCTGGGAAAAACAGGTGAACACTGAAGCTTTCTTT	CAWEKQVNTEAFF
TRBV7-2	.	TRBJ1-2	TRBD1	TGTGCCAGCAGCTTCCTGGGACAGGGTGACTATGGCTACACCTTC	CASSFLGQGDYGYTF
TRBV4-1	.	TRBJ1-2	TRBD1	TGCGCCAGCAGCCAAGGGACAGGGTCGAACTATGGCTACACCTTC	CASSQGTGSNYGYTF
TRBV6-6	.	TRBJ2-2	.	TGTGCCAGCAGTTACAGGGGCTTGAGAACCGGGGAGCTGTTTTTT	CASSYRGLRTGELFF
TRBV5-4	.	TRBJ1-1	TRBD1	TGTGCCAGCAGCCCGGGCGGGACAGTTATGAACACTGAAGCTTTCTTT	CASSPGGTVMNTEAFF
TRBV6-6	.	TRBJ2-1	TRBD2	TGTGCCAGCAGTCCCTTAGCGGGGGTTGGAAATGAGCAGTTCTTC	CASSPLAGVGNEQFF
TRBV5-1	.	TRBJ2-7	.	TGCGCCAGCAGCTTTTCAGCGGGCAGCTACGAGCAGTACTTC	CASSFSAGSYEQYF
TRBV6-5	.	TRBJ2-7	TRBD1	TGTGCCAGCAGGGACCGACAGGGGACCTACGAGCAGTACTTC	CASRDRQGTYEQYF
TRBV9	.	TRBJ2-1	.	TGTGCCAGCAGCGTAGGGTCGGGGGTCTCCTACAATGAGCAGTTCTTC	CASSVGSGVSYNEQFF
TRBV2	.	TRBJ2-1	.	TGTGCCAGCAGTGTGGAGGGAGGAGGCAATGAGCAGTTCTTC	CASSVEGGGNEQFF
TRBV10-2	.	TRBJ2-7	TRBD2	TGCGCCAGCAGTGAGTCTGGGAGGGCGTCCGAGCAGTACTTC	CASSESGRASEQYF
TRBV5-1	.	TRBJ2-3	TRBD1	TGCGCCAGCAGCTTCGGGACAGGGGCCACAGATACGCAGTATTTT	CASSFGTGATDTQYF
TRBV2	.	TRBJ2-3	TRBD2	TGTGCCGGGGCGGGGGGGCTGAGCACAGATACGCAGTATTTT	CAGAGGLSTDTQYF
TRBV6-6	.	TRBJ1-2	TRBD1	TGTGCCAGCAGGAACCCGACAGGGGGGAACTATGGCTACACCTTC	CASRNPTGGNYGYTF
TRBV6-5	.	TRBJ1-5	.	TGTGCCAGCAACCCAGCTTCGGGGATTCAGCCCCAGCATTTT	CASNPASGIQPQHF
TRBV2	few	TRBJ1-2	TRBD1	TGTGCCAGCAGCGAAACACAGGGGGGTGGTGGCTATGGCTACACCTTC	CASSETQGGGGYGYTF
TRBV2	.	TRBJ1-1	.	TGTGCCAGCAGCCCGGCGACAGGAAAGAACACTGAAGCTTTCTTT	CASSPATGKNTEAFF
TRBV3-1/TRBV3-2	.	TRBJ1-6	TRBD1	TGTGCCAGCAGCCAAGTGGGACAGAATTCACCCCTCCACTTT	CASSQVGQNSPLHF
TRBV5-1	.	TRBJ1-2	.	TGCGCCAGCAGCCACCGACTGGGAGACGTCTATGGCTACACCTTC	CASSHRLGDVYGYTF
TRBV19	.	TRBJ2-7	TRBD2	TGTGCCAGTAGTCCTGGGAGGGCAAACTACGAGCAGTACTTC	CASSPGRANYEQYF
TRBV10-3	.	TRBJ2-7	.	TGTGCCATCAGTGAGTCCTCGGGCGGGCTCTACGAGCAGTACTTC	CAISESSGGLYEQYF
TRBV6-5	.	TRBJ1-3	.	TGTGCCAGCACTTTGGCAAACGGAAACACCATATATTTT	CASTLANGNTIYF
TRBV18	.	TRBJ1-5	.	TGTGCCAGCTCACCCTCCATGGGGGGTAGCAATCAGCCCCAGCATTTT	CASSPSMGGSNQPQHF
TRBV2	.	TRBJ2-5	.	TGTGCCAGCGCAACTCAAGCCCAAGAGACCCAGTACTTC	CASATQAQETQYF
TRBV4-2	.	TRBJ1-2	.	TGTGCCAGCAGCCAAGAGGGACAAATCCTCAATGGGGGCTACACCTTC	CASSQEGQILNGGYTF
TRBV9	.	TRBJ2-1	.	TGTGCCAGCAGCGTAGAGGGGGATCGGGAGCAGTTCTTC	CASSVEGDREQFF
TRBV27	.	TRBJ1-1	.	TGTGCCAGCAGCTCGGGGGGGTACGCCACTGAAGCTTTCTTT	CASSSGGYATEAFF
TRBV5-6	.	TRBJ2-5	TRBD2	TGTGCCAGCAGCTTGGGAGGGAGCGGGACTCAGATTGAGACCCAGTACTTC	CASSLGGSGTQIETQYF